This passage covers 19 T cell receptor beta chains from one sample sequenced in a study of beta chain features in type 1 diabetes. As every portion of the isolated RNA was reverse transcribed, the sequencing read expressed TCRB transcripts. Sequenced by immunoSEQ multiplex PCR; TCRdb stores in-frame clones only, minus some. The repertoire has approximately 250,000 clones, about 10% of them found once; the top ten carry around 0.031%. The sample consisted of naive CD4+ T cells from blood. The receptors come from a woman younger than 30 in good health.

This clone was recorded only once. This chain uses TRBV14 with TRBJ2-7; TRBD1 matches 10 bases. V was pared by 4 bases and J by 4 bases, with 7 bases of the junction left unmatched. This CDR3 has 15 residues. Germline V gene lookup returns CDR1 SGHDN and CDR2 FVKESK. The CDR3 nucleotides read TGTGCCAGCAGCCCCCTCAGGACAGGGGGGTACGAGCAGTACTTC. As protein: CASSPLRTGGYEQYF.

The CDR3 nucleotides are TGTGCCAGCTCACCTTCGGGGGTAGCTAACTATGGCTACACCTTC. Translating it yields CASSPSGVANYGYTF. V is TRBV18 and J is TRBJ1-2, with D maybe TRBD1 (5 bases). Germline CDR1 is KGHSH and CDR2 is LQKENI. With 3 bases removed from V and 0 bases from J, the gap between germline ends came to 11 bases. The CDR3 runs 15 residues.

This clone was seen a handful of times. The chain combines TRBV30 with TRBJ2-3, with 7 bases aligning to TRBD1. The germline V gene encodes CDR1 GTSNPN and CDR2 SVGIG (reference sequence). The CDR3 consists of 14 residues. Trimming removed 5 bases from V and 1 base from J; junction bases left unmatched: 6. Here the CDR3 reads CAWRQGVGTDTQYF. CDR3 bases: TGTGCCTGGCGACAGGGAGTGGGCACAGATACGCAGTATTTT.

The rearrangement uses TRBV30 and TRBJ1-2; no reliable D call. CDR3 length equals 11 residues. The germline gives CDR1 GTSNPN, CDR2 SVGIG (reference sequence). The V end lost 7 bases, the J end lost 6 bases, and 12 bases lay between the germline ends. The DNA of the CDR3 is TGTGCCTCTTTCCCTACAGATGGCTACACCTTC. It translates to CASFPTDGYTF.

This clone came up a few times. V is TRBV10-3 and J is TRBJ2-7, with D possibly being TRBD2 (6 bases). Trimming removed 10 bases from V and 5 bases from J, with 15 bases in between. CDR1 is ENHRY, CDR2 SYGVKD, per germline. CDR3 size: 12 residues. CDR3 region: CANGAGRNEQYF. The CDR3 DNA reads TGTGCCAACGGTGCGGGAAGGAACGAGCAGTACTTC.

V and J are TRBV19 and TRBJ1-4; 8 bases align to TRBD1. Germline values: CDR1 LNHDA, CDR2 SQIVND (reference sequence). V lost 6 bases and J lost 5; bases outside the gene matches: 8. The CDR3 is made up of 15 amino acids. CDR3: CASRITGGRNEKLFF. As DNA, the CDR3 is TGTGCCAGTAGAATCACAGGGGGTAGAAATGAAAAACTGTTTTTT.

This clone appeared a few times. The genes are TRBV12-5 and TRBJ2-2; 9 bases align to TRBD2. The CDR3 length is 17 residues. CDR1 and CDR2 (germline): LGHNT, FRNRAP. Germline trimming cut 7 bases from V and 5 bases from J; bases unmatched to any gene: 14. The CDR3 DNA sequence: TGTGCTAGTGCCTTGCCGCGGACTAGCGACGATACCGGGGAGCTGTTTTTT. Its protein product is CASALPRTSDDTGELFF.

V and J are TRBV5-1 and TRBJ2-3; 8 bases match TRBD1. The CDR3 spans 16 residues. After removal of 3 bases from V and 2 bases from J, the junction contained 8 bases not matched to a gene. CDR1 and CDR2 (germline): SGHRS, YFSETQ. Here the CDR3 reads CASSSSSTGDTDTQYF. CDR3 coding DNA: TGCGCCAGCAGCTCTTCCTCGACAGGGGACACAGATACGCAGTATTTT.

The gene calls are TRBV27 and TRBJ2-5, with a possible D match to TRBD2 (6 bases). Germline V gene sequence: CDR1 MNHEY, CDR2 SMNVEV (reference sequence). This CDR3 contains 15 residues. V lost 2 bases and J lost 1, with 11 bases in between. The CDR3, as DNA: TGTGCCAGCAGTTTAGCGGGGAGCCCCCAAGAGACCCAGTACTTC. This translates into CASSLAGSPQETQYF.

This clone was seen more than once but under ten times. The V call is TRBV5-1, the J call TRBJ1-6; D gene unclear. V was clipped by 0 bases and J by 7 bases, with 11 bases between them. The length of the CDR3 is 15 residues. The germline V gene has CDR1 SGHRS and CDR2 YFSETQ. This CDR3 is CASSLVGGQNSPLHF. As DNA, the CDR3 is TGCGCCAGCAGCTTGGTGGGAGGGCAAAATTCACCCCTCCACTTT.

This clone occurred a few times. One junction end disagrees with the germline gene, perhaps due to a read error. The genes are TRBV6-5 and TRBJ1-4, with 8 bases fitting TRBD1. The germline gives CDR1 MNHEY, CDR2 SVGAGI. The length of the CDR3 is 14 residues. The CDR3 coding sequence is TGTGCCAGCAGGACAGGGGTTAATAATGAACAACTGTTTTTT. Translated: CASRTGVNNEQLFF.

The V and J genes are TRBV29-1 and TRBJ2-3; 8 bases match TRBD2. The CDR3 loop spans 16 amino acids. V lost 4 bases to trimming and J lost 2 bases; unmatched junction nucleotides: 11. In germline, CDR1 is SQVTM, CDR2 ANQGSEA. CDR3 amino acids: CSVARSSGVSTDTQYF. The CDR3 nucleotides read TGCAGCGTTGCCCGTAGTAGCGGGGTCTCCACAGATACGCAGTATTTT.

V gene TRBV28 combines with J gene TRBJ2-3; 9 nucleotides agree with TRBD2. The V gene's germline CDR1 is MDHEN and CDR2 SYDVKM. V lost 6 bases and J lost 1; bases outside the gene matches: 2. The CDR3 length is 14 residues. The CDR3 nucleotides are TGTGCCAGCAGCCAGCGGGGGGGCACAGATACGCAGTATTTT. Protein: CASSQRGGTDTQYF.

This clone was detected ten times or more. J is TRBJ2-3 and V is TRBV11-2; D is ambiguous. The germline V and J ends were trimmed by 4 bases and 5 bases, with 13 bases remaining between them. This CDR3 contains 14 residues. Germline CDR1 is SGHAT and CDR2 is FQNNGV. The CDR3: CASSSLLVRDTQYF. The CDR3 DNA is TGTGCCAGCAGCTCGCTTCTTGTGAGAGATACGCAGTATTTT.

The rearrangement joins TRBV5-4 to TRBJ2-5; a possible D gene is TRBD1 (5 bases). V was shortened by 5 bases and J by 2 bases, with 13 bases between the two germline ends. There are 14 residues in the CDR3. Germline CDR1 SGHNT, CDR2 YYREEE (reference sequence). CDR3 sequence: CASRSQGPQETQYF. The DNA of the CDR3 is TGTGCCAGCAGGTCGCAGGGTCCTCAAGAGACCCAGTACTTC.

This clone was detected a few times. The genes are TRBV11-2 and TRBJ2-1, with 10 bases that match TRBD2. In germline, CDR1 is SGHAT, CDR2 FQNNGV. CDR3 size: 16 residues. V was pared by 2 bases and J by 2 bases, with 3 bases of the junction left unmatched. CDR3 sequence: CASSLRLAGAYNEQFF. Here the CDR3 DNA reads TGTGCCAGCAGCTTAAGGCTAGCGGGGGCCTACAATGAGCAGTTCTTC.

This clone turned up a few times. The CDR3, as DNA: TGTGCCAGCAGCTTGGGGGGACAGGGGAATGAGCAGTTCTTC. It specifies CASSLGGQGNEQFF. The V and J genes are TRBV5-5 and TRBJ2-1; TRBD1 agrees at 10 bases. Germline trimming cut 0 bases from V and 7 bases from J; bases unmatched to any gene: 1. Per germline, CDR1 SGHKS and CDR2 YYEKEE (reference sequence). The CDR3 runs 14 residues.

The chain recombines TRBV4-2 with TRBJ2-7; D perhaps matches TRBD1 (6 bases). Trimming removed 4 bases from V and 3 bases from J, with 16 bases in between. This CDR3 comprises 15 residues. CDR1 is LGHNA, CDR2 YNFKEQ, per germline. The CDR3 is CASSPPNGQLYEQYF. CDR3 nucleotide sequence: TGTGCCAGCAGCCCACCTAACGGACAGCTCTACGAGCAGTACTTC.

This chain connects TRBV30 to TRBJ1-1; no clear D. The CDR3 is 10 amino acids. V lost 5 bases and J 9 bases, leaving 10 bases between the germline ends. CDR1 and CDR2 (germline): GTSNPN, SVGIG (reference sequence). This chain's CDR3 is CAWGRTKAFF. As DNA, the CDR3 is TGTGCCTGGGGGAGGACCAAAGCTTTCTTT.